Here is one T cell receptor (beta chain) with its context. The antigen is undetermined. The total RNA came straight from whole blood, and T cells were not sorted beforehand. Germline-derived CDR1 and CDR2 are DFQATT and SNEGSKA (reference sequence). This CDR3 has 13 residues. The sample is drawn from a study of monozygotic twins with inflammatory bowel disease. Study-wide results and limits: Twins with IBD were found to have lower TCRbeta diversity (inverse Simpson) than healthy co-twins. Support for any single strong IBD-associated signal or clonotype was not found.

Per individual sample, eight separate reactions were used to make cDNA. Reanalyzing the 5' RACE reads, TCRdb keeps one entry per CDR3 protein, without DNA. Reported are 210,000 or so distinct CDR3 sequences; the ten largest clones contain less than 9%. The chain has TRBV20-1 and TRBJ1-2; TCRdb returns TRBD1, unconfirmable since there is no DNA. The sequence came from a human donor with ulcerative colitis or Crohn's disease, or a healthy co-twin of an affected twin (not recorded which). The sequenced sample consisted of blood. The chain's CDR3 is CSAPNRGAYGYTF.